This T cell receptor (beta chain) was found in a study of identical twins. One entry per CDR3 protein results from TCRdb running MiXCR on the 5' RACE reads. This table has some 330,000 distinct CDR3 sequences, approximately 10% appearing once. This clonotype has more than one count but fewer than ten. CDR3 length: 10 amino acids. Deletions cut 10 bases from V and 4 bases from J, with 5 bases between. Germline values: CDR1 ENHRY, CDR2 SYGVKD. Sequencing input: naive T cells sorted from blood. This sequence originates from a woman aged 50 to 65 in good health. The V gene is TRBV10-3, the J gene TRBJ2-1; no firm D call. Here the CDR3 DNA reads TGTGCCACCTGGTACAATGAGCAGTTCTTC. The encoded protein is CATWYNEQFF.